The 24 T cell receptor beta chains in this list originate from one sample, sequenced in a study of follicular helper T cells after annual influenza vaccination. Time point indicated: 2015-2016 season, pre-vaccination. Using immunoSEQ multiplex PCR, the repertoire was profiled, and TCRdb retains in-frame clones only, with some absent. The sample comprises approximately 13,000 clones, about four fifths of which are singletons, and 0.4% to 0.55% rests with the top ten. The sequenced sample was CXCR5- memory CD4+ T cells sorted from blood, obtained on the day of influenza vaccination. The receptors shown here come from an adult who received the influenza vaccine.

The chain has TRBV4-1 and TRBJ1-1; D is possibly TRBD1 (6 bases). Per germline, CDR1 MGHRA and CDR2 YSYEKL. V lost 1 base and J 3 bases, leaving 18 bases between the germline ends. This CDR3 has 17 residues. The CDR3 reads CASSQGLARGLYTEAFF. CDR3 bases: TGCGCCAGCAGCCAAGGGTTGGCCAGGGGCTTATACACTGAAGCTTTCTTT.

The chain recombines TRBV4-3 with TRBJ1-1; possibly TRBD1 for D (6 bases). V lost 6 bases and J 5 bases, leaving 13 bases between the germline ends. The CDR3 runs to 13 residues. CDR1 is LGHNA, CDR2 YSLEER, per germline. CDR3 in DNA: TGCGCCAGCAGGTCAGGGGCGGGGACTGAAGCTTTCTTT. Protein sequence: CASRSGAGTEAFF.

The chain combines TRBV6-1 with TRBJ1-3; D ambiguous. Deletions cut 4 bases from V and 0 bases from J, with 10 bases between. The CDR3 runs 15 residues. Germline CDR1 and CDR2: MNHNS and SASEGT. The CDR3 reads CASSVWGASGNTIYF. CDR3 sequence (DNA): TGTGCCAGCAGTGTTTGGGGAGCCTCTGGAAACACCATATATTTT.

The CDR3 DNA reads TGTGCCAGCAGCTTGGAGCGGGGGCCAACCTACGAGCAGTACTTC. This sequence encodes CASSLERGPTYEQYF. This chain uses TRBV11-3 with TRBJ2-7, with 8 bases fitting TRBD2. The germline V gene has CDR1 SGHNT and CDR2 YENEEA. The V gene end was trimmed by 3 bases and the J gene end by 2 bases; junction bases not matched to a gene: 6. This CDR3 has 15 residues.

Concerning this clone itself: The germline gene is not matched at one end of the junction; a read error may be the cause. This specimen includes other DNA sequences encoding the same CDR3. V usage is TRBV5-1 and J usage is TRBJ1-2, with D perhaps TRBD1 (5 bases). Germline V gene data show CDR1 as SGHRS and CDR2 as YFSETQ. CDR3 length: 17 residues. CDR3 loop: CASSKLGGTLANYGYTF. For the CDR3, the DNA is TGCGCCAGCAGCAAGTTGGGAGGGACCTTAGCTAACTATGGTTACACCTTC.

This chain links TRBV15 with TRBJ1-2, with D unresolved. The CDR3 is made up of 15 amino acids. CDR1 and CDR2 from the germline V gene are LNHNV and YYDKDF (reference sequence). Trimming took off 0 bases at V and 6 bases at J, with 14 bases between the two ends. CDR3 sequence reads: CATSRDQRRTDGYTF. CDR3 sequence (DNA): TGTGCCACCAGCAGAGATCAACGCCGAACTGATGGCTACACCTTC.

The chain employs TRBV18 and TRBJ2-3; possible D gene TRBD2, 5 bases. The germline V and J ends were trimmed by 10 bases and 4 bases, with 15 bases remaining between them. Germline V gene lookup returns CDR1 KGHSH and CDR2 LQKENI. This CDR3 is built from 13 residues. Written as DNA, the CDR3 is TGTGCCACCCAACTAGTACCGGCAGATACGCAGTATTTT. Protein: CATQLVPADTQYF. The full variable domain, its missing parts supplied by reference TRBV18 and TRBJ2-3, is NAGVMQNPRHLVRRRGQEARLRCSPMKGHSHVYWYRQLPEEGLKFMVYLQKENIIDESGMPKERFSAEFPKEGPSILRIQQVVRGDSAAYFCATQLVPADTQYFGPGTRLTVL.

This clone came up a few times. This sequence joins TRBV7-2 and TRBJ1-1, with unresolved D. Trimming took off 5 bases at V and 1 base at J, with 8 bases between the two ends. CDR1 and CDR2 (germline): SGHTA, FQGNSA. The CDR3 runs 13 residues. CDR3 bases: TGTGCCAGCAGCCCCGGCCGGAACACTGAAGCTTTCTTT. Its translation is CASSPGRNTEAFF.

V usage is TRBV27 and J usage is TRBJ2-3, with unresolved D. The germline V and J ends were trimmed by 2 bases and 6 bases, with 12 bases remaining between them. The CDR3 is made up of 14 amino acids. CDR1 and CDR2 from the germline V gene are MNHEY and SMNVEV (reference sequence). The CDR3: CASSLRTSEDTQYF. The CDR3 DNA sequence: TGTGCCAGCAGTTTACGGACCTCCGAGGATACGCAGTATTTT.

CDR3 bases: TGTGCCAGCAGCATCCCCCCCAACTACGAGCAGTACTTC. Amino acid sequence: CASSIPPNYEQYF. The chain joins TRBV7-8 to TRBJ2-7; D call uncertain. Germline V CDR1 and CDR2: SGHVS, FQNEAQ. CDR3 length equals 13 residues. V was shortened by 5 bases and J by 3 bases, with 11 bases between the two germline ends.

The chain employs TRBV4-1 and TRBJ1-5; D is unresolved. V was shortened by 1 base and J by 6 bases, with 13 bases between the two germline ends. CDR1 and CDR2 (germline): MGHRA, YSYEKL. The CDR3 runs to 15 residues. CDR3 protein: CASSQVPPLGQPQHF. The CDR3 DNA sequence: TGCGCCAGCAGCCAAGTCCCCCCCCTGGGTCAGCCCCAGCATTTT.

The chain is built from TRBV6-1 and TRBJ1-4, with D uncertain. The V end lost 4 bases, the J end lost 0 bases, and 6 bases lay between the germline ends. The CDR3 extends over 14 amino acids. CDR1 is MNHNS and CDR2 is SASEGT in the germline V gene. CDR3 in amino acids: CASSVFATNEKLFF. The CDR3 nucleotides read TGTGCCAGCAGTGTTTTTGCAACTAATGAAAAACTGTTTTTT.

The V and J genes are TRBV21-1 and TRBJ1-4. TRBV21-1 is classified as a pseudogene. The CDR3 contains 16 residues. The CDR3 reads CASSKGTASTNEKLFF. CDR3 coding DNA: TGTGCCAGCAGCAAAGGGACCGCTTCAACTAATGAAAAACTGTTTTTT.

The V and J genes are TRBV28 and TRBJ1-5, with a weak D call TRBD1 (6 bases). The V gene lost 5 bases and the J gene lost 3 bases, with 14 bases spanning the gap. This CDR3 contains 15 residues. CDR1 is MDHEN and CDR2 is SYDVKM in the germline V gene. DNA of the CDR3: TGTGCCAGCAGTAGGGGGGGGAATAACAATCAGCCCCAGCATTTT. Translation: CASSRGGNNNQPQHF. The whole variable domain, remainder taken from reference TRBV28 and TRBJ1-5, is DVKVTQSSRYLVKRTGEKVFLECVQDMDHENMFWYRQDPGLGLRLIYFSYDVKMKEKGDIPEGYSVSREKKERFSLILESASTNQTSMYLCASSRGGNNNQPQHFGDGTRLSIL.

The chain uses TRBV6-5 and TRBJ1-4; the D gene is possibly TRBD1 (6 bases). V was pared by 7 bases and J by 2 bases, with 11 bases between. CDR1 and CDR2 from the germline V gene are MNHEY and SVGAGI. The CDR3 sequence is 14 residues long. CDR3 sequence: CASKRRGTNEKLFF. The CDR3, as DNA: TGTGCCAGCAAGCGGAGGGGGACTAATGAAAAACTGTTTTTT.

The J gene is TRBJ1-1, the V gene TRBV18, with D possibly TRBD1 on 6 matching bases. The CDR3 consists of 16 residues. Germline V gives CDR1 KGHSH, CDR2 LQKENI. V lost 4 bases to trimming and J lost 0 bases, with 15 bases between them. In nucleotides, the CDR3 is TGTGCCAGCTCACGACTACCCGCAGGGGTGAACACTGAAGCTTTCTTT. Amino acid sequence: CASSRLPAGVNTEAFF.

The chain uses TRBV28 and TRBJ1-1; tentative D call: TRBD1 (5 bases). The CDR3 has 15 residues. Deletions cut 7 bases from V and 6 bases from J, with 21 bases between. Germline lookup yields CDR1 MDHEN and CDR2 SYDVKM. CDR3 region: CASTSGGEGDAEAFF. For the CDR3, the DNA is TGTGCCAGCACCTCAGGAGGGGAAGGAGACGCTGAAGCTTTCTTT.

This clone was observed a single time. The chain joins TRBV5-1 to TRBJ1-2; TRBD1 aligns across 7 bases. V shed 3 bases and J 4 bases; nucleotides not matched to a gene: 12. CDR1 is SGHRS and CDR2 is YFSETQ in the germline V gene. This CDR3 is built from 16 residues. This chain's CDR3 is CASSSLSDRASYGYTF. As DNA, the CDR3 is TGCGCCAGCAGCTCCCTCAGCGACAGGGCTTCCTATGGCTACACCTTC.

The J gene is TRBJ2-6, the V gene TRBV6-5; D gene unclear. CDR1 and CDR2 from the germline V gene are MNHEY and SVGAGI. V was shortened by 5 bases and J by 2 bases, with 7 bases between the two germline ends. The CDR3 is made up of 14 amino acids. DNA for the CDR3: TGTGCCAGCAGTCAGAAGGCTGGGGCCAACGTCCTGACTTTC. Translated, it gives CASSQKAGANVLTF.

This clone has more than one count but fewer than ten. This sequence joins TRBV5-1 and TRBJ2-1; D possibly corresponds to TRBD2 (5 bases). Germline assignment: CDR1 SGHRS and CDR2 YFSETQ. The CDR3 is 13 amino acids. V dropped 2 bases and J dropped 6 bases, with 9 bases sitting between them. CDR3 nucleotides: TGCGCCAGCAGCTTTCCTAGCCCCAATGAGCAGTTCTTC. It codes for CASSFPSPNEQFF.

This sequence joins TRBV2 and TRBJ1-6; 7 bases are a match to TRBD1. CDR3 length equals 17 residues. Germline CDR1 SNHLY, CDR2 FYNNEI. The V gene end was trimmed by 5 bases and the J gene end by 9 bases; junction bases not matched to a gene: 16. The DNA for the CDR3 is TGTGCCAGCAGTCGTGACAGGGAACTTGGTCGAGCTTCACCCCTCCACTTT. Protein product: CASSRDRELGRASPLHF.

This clone has only one observation. The chain employs TRBV6-9 and TRBJ1-4; D gene ambiguous. The CDR3 spans 14 residues. The V and J ends lost 4 bases and 6 bases respectively, with 12 bases between them. Germline V lookup: CDR1 MNHGY, CDR2 SVAAGI. The CDR3 protein is CASSSSGRDEKLFF. The CDR3 DNA follows: TGTGCCAGCAGTTCCTCGGGGAGGGATGAAAAACTGTTTTTT.

CDR3 in amino acids: CASSYAQNTGELFF. The CDR3 nucleotides read TGTGCCAGCAGTTACGCCCAGAACACCGGGGAGCTGTTTTTT. The chain joins TRBV6-6 to TRBJ2-2; unclear D gene. Deletions cut 2 bases from V and 1 base from J, with 5 bases between. Germline CDR1 reads MNHNY; CDR2 reads SVGAGI (reference sequence). The length of the CDR3 is 14 residues.

V usage is TRBV7-9 and J usage is TRBJ2-4; tentatively, D is TRBD1 (6 bases). V was clipped by 5 bases and J by 5 bases, with 16 bases between them. CDR3 length equals 15 residues. Germline V gene lookup returns CDR1 SEHNR and CDR2 FQNEAQ (reference sequence). The CDR3 nucleotides are TGTGCCAGCAGCCCAGGGGTGGGGATCGAAAACATTCAGTACTTC. Amino acids: CASSPGVGIENIQYF.